The sequence of this T cell receptor (beta chain) was determined in a study of CD8+CD57+ T cells in acquired aplastic anemia. The CDR3 extends over 16 amino acids. Per germline, CDR1 SGHDN and CDR2 FVKESK. V shed 3 bases, J shed 3 bases, and the junction held 7 bases outside the gene matches. Genomic DNA constituted the template upon which TCR beta VDJ and CDR3 profiling was performed. MiXCR was run by TCRdb on the reads, yielding one entry per CDR3 protein. The sample includes 250,000 or so distinct CDR3 sequences, approximately 45% of them seen just once. For sequencing, patients were chosen who had shown expansion of CD8+CD57+ cells by flow cytometry. There are many counts of this clonotype.

This sequence was found in a human donor with aplastic anemia. The chain links TRBV14 to TRBJ2-7; 11 nucleotides agree with TRBD2. Sequenced material: sorted CD4+, CD8+, or CD8+CD57+ T cells (not recorded which) from PBMCs. The CDR3 region has the DNA TGTGCCAGCAGCCACGCTAGCGGGAGGAGTCGCTACGAGCAGTACTTC. Translating it yields CASSHASGRSRYEQYF. Variable domain in full (rest from reference TRBV14 and TRBJ2-7): EAGVTQFPSHSVIEKGQTVTLRCDPISGHDNLYWYRRVMGKEIKFLLHFVKESKQDESGMPNNRFLAERTGGTYSTLKVQPAELEDSGVYFCASSHASGRSRYEQYFGPGTRLTVT.